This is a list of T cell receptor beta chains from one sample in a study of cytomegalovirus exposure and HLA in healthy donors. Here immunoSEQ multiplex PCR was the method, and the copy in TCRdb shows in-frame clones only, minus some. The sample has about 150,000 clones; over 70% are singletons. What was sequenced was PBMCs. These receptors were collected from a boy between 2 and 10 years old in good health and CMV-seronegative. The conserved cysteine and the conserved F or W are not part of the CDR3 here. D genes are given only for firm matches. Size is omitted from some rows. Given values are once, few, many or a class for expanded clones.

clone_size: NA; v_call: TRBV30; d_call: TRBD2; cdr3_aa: AQRLAGGITGELF
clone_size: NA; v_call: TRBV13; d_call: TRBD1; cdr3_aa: ASSLGGTGAF
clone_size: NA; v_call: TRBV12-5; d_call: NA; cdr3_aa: ASGLGTVRNTGELF
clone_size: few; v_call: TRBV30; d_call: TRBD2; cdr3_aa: AWSPLAGGYGHNEQF
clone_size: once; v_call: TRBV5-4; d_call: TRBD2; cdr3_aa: ASSTLGGEGTQY
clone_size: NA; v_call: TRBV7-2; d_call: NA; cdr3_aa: ASSRALAVAGNEQF
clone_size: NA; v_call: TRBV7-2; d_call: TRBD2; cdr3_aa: ASSLGAGREGYEQY
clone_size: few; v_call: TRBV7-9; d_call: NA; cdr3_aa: ASRGTGHNYGYT
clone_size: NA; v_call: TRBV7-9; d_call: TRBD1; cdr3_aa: ASSHYRGAGTDTQY
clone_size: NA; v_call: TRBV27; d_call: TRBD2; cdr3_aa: ASSLAGGSYQETQY
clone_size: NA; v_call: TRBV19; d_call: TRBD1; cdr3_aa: ASSVFGTGLGNEQF
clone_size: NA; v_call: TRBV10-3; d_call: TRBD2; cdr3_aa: AISPNPGLADNEQF
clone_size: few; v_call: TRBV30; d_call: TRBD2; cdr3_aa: AWQSGGTDTQY
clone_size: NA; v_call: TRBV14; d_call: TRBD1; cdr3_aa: ASSQDLDRSAF
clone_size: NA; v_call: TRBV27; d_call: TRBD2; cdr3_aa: ASSHEREEF
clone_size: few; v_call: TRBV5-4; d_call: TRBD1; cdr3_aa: ASSPGDRELEETQY
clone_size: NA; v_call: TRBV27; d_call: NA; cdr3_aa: ASSLIGDTEAF
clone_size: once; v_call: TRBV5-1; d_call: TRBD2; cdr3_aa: ASSLEGGSGRALDEQY
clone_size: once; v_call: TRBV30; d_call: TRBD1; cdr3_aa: AWRAGQGRWAIY
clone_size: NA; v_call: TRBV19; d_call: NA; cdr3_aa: ASSIRSLARNTGELF
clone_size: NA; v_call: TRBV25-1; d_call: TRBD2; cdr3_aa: ASSEYLAGNNEQF
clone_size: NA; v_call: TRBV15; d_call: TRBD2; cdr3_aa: ATSIRLAGIDTQY
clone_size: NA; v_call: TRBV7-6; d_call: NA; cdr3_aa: ASSPRRGITDTQY
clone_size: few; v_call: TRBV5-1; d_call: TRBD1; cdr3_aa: ASSFIGAGGEAEAF
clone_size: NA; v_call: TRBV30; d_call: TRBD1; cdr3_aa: AWSVTGTATNEKLF
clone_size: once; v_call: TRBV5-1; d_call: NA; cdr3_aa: ASSQQTASYEQY